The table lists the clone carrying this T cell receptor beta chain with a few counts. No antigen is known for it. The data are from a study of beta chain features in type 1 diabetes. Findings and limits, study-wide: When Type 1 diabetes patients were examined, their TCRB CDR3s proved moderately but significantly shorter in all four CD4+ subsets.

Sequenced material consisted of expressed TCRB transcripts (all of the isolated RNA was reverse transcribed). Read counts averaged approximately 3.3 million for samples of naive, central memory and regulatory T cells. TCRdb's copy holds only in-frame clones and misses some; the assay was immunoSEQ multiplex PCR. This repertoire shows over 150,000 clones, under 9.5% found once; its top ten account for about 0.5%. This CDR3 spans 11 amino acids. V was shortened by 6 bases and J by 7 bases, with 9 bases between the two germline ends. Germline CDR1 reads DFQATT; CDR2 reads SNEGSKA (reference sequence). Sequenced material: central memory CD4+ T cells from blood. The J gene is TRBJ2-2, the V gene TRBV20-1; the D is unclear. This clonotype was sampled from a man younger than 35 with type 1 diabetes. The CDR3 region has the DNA TGCAGTGCAAAGAGAGACGGGGAGCTGTTTTTT. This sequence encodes CSAKRDGELFF.